Sequencing of this TCR beta chain was carried out in a study of OX40 agonist ivuxolimab in advanced cancers. This table comes from immunoSEQ multiplex PCR, and its TCRdb copy is limited to in-frame clones, with some not included. The sample has about 38,000 clones, approximately 80% seen once. CDR1 and CDR2 (germline): SGDLS, YYNGEE. Trimming pared 4 bases from V and 8 bases from J, leaving 27 bases between. The CDR3 is made up of 18 amino acids. This receptor was taken from an adult with an advanced solid tumor such as melanoma, head and neck, liver or kidney cancer. The specimen comprised CD4+ or CD8+ T cells sorted from blood, sampled in a trial of the OX40 agonist ivuxolimab. V is TRBV9 and J is TRBJ2-2; maybe TRBD2 (6 bases). The CDR3 here is CASSQTWTTAIGGGELFF. The CDR3 DNA follows: TGTGCCAGCAGCCAGACTTGGACTACCGCGATAGGAGGGGGGGAGCTGTTTTTT.